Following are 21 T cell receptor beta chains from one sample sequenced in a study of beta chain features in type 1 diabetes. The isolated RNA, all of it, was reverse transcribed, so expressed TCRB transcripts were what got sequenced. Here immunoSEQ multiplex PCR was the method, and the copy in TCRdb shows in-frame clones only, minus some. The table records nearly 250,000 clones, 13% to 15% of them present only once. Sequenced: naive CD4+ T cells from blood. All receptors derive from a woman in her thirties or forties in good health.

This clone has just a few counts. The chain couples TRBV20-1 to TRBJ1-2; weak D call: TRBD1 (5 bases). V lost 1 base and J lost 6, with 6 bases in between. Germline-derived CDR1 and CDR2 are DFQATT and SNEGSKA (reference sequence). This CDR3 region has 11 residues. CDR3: CSARAGNGYTF. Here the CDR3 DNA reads TGCAGTGCTAGAGCAGGGAATGGCTACACCTTC.

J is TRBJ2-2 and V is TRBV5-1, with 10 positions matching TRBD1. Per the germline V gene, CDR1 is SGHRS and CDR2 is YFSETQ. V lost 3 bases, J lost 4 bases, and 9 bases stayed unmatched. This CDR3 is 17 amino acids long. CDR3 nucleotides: TGCGCCAGCAGCTCCGATACCGGGACAGGGGCCACCGGGGAGCTGTTTTTT. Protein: CASSSDTGTGATGELFF.

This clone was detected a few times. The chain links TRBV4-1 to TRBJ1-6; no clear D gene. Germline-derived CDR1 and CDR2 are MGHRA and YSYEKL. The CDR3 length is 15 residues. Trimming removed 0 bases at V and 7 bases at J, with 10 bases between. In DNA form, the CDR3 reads TGCGCCAGCAGCCAAGAAACCAGACACAATTCACCCCTCCACTTT. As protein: CASSQETRHNSPLHF.

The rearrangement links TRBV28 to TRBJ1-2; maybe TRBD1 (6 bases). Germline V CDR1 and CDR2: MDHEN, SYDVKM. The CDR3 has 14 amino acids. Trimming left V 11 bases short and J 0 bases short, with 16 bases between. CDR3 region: CALRRGGTNYGYTF. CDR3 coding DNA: TGTGCCCTTCGGAGGGGGGGAACTAACTATGGCTACACCTTC.

In nucleotides, the CDR3 is TGCGCCAGCAGCCAAGACGTTCTAGCGGGGGCCGACACCACCGGGGAGCTGTTTTTT. Amino acids: CASSQDVLAGADTTGELFF. The gene calls are TRBV4-1 and TRBJ2-2; 10 bases are a match to TRBD2. The CDR3 runs to 19 residues. Germline V gene data show CDR1 as MGHRA and CDR2 as YSYEKL. The ends lost 0 bases at V and 4 bases at J; junction bases unmatched: 11.

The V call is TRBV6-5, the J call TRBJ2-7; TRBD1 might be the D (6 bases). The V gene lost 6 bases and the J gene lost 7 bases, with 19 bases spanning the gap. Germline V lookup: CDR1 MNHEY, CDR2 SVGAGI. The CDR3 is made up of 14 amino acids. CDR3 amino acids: CASRTNKQGGEQYF. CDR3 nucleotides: TGTGCCAGCAGAACCAATAAACAGGGTGGTGAGCAGTACTTC.

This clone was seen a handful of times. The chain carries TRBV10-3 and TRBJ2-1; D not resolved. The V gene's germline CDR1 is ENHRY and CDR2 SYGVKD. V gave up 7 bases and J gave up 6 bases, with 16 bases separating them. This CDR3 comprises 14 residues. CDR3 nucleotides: TGTGCCATCACCTCCCTAGGAAACTTCAATGAGCAGTTCTTC. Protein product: CAITSLGNFNEQFF.

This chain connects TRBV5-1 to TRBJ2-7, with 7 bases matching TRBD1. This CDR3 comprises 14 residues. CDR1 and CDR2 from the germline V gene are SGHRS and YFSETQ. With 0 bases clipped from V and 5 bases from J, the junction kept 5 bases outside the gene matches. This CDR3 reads CASSLVTGAHEQYF. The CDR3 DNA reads TGCGCCAGCAGCTTGGTAACAGGGGCCCACGAGCAGTACTTC.

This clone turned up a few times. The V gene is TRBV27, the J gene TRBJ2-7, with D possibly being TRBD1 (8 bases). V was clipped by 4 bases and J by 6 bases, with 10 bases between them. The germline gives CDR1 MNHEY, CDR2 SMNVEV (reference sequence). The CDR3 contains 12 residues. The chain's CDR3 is CASSYRGGEQYF. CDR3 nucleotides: TGTGCCAGCAGTTACAGGGGGGGCGAGCAGTACTTC.

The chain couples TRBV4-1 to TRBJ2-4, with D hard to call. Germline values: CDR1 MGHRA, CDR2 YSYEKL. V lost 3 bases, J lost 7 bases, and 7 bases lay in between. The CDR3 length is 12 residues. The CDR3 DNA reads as TGCGCCAGCAGCCAGGGCGAGAACATTCAGTACTTC. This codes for CASSQGENIQYF.

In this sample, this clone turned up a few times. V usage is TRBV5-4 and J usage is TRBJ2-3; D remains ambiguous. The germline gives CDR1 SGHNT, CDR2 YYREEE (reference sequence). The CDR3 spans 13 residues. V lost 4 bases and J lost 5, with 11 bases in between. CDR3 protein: CASSPRSGDTQYF. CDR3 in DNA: TGTGCCAGCAGCCCTAGAAGTGGAGATACGCAGTATTTT.

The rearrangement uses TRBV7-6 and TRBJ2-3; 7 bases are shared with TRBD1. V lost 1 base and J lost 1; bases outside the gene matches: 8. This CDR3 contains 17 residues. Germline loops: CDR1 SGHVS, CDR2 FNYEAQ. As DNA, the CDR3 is TGTGCCAGCAGCTTAGGTACCGGGACAGTACGCACAGATACGCAGTATTTT. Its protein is CASSLGTGTVRTDTQYF.

CDR3 sequence reads: CASSGPRGIQYF. CDR3 bases: TGTGCCAGTAGTGGCCCAAGAGGCATTCAGTACTTC. The chain links TRBV19 to TRBJ2-4; D unresolved. The germline V and J ends were trimmed by 5 bases and 9 bases, with 11 bases remaining between them. The length of the CDR3 is 12 residues. In germline, CDR1 is LNHDA, CDR2 SQIVND (reference sequence).

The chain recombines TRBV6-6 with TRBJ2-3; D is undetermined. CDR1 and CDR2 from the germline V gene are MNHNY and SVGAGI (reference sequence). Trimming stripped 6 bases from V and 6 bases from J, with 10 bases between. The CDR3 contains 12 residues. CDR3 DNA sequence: TGTGCCAGCAGGAAACCTCAGGATACGCAGTATTTT. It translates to CASRKPQDTQYF.

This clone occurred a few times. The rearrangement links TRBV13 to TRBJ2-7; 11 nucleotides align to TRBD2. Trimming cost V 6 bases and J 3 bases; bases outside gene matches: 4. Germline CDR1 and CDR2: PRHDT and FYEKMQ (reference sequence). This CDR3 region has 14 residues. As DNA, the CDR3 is TGTGCCAGCAGACTAGCGGGGGCCTACTACGAGCAGTACTTC. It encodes CASRLAGAYYEQYF.

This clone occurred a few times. The CDR3 region is CASVYRTSNYGYTF. The CDR3 nucleotides are TGCGCCAGCGTATACAGGACGTCTAACTATGGCTACACCTTC. This rearrangement joins TRBV10-2 to TRBJ1-2, with D possibly matching TRBD1 (5 bases). This CDR3 comprises 14 residues. Germline CDR1 WSHSY, CDR2 SAAADI. V was clipped by 8 bases and J by 0 bases, with 13 bases between them.

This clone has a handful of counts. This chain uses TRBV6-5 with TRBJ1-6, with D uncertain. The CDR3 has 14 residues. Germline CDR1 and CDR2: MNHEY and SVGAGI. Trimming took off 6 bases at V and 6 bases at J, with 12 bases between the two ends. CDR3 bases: TGTGCCAGCAGAAGACAAGTCCCTAATTCACCCCTCCACTTT. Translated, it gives CASRRQVPNSPLHF.

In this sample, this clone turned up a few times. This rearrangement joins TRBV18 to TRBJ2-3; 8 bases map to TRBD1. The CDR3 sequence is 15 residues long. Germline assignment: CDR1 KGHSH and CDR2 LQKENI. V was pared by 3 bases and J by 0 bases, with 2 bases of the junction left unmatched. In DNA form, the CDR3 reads TGTGCCAGCTCACCCCGGGACAGGAGCACAGATACGCAGTATTTT. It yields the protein CASSPRDRSTDTQYF.

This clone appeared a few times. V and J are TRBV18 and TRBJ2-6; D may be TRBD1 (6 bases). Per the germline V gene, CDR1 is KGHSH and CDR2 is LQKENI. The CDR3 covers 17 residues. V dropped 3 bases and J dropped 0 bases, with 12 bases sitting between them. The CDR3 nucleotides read TGTGCCAGCTCACCGAGGGGGAGCATCTCTGGGGCCAACGTCCTGACTTTC. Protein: CASSPRGSISGANVLTF.

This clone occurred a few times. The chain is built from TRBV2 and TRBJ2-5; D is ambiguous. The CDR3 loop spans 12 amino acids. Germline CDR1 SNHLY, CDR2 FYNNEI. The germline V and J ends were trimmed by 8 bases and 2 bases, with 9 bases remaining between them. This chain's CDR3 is CASGTEQETQYF. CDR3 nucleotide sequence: TGTGCCAGCGGAACAGAGCAAGAGACCCAGTACTTC.

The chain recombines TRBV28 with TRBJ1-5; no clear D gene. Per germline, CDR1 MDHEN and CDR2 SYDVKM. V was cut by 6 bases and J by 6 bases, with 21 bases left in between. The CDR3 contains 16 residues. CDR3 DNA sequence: TGTGCCAGCAGGTCTCCTTCCGGCTCTGGAGGTCAGCCCCAGCATTTT. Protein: CASRSPSGSGGQPQHF.